These T cell receptor beta chains were read from a single sample in a study of CD8 T cells in Susac syndrome. TCRdb reanalysed the immunoSEQ multiplex PCR reads using MiXCR and keeps one entry per CDR3 protein. This sample has more than 100,000 distinct CDR3 sequences, with roughly 94% found just once. Specimen: CD8+ T cells from PBMCs. Receptors originate from a human donor with Susac syndrome. Each CDR3 is given with its conserved first and last residue. Each record gives: V gene, J gene, D gene, clone size, CDR3 DNA, CDR3 protein. D genes are given only for firm matches. Not every row has a clone size; where given, it reads once, few, many or a size class.

v_call: TRBV10-2; j_call: TRBJ1-5; d_call: .; clone_size: .; cdr3_nt: TGCGCCAGCAGTGAAGGGGAGCAGCCCCAGCATTTT; cdr3_aa: CASSEGEQPQHF
v_call: TRBV7-9; j_call: TRBJ1-1; d_call: TRBD1; clone_size: .; cdr3_nt: TGTGCCAGCGACCCGGGGGACAGGGGTTCAAGCACTGAAGCTTTCTTT; cdr3_aa: CASDPGDRGSSTEAFF
v_call: TRBV18; j_call: TRBJ2-5; d_call: .; clone_size: once; cdr3_nt: TGTGCCAGCTCACCAGTGGGGGGCCAAGAGACCCAGTACTTC; cdr3_aa: CASSPVGGQETQYF
v_call: TRBV6-2/TRBV6-3; j_call: TRBJ1-2; d_call: .; clone_size: .; cdr3_nt: TGTGCCAGCAGTTACCAGGGCCTCTATGGCTACACCTTC; cdr3_aa: CASSYQGLYGYTF
v_call: TRBV3-1; j_call: TRBJ1-1; d_call: TRBD1; clone_size: .; cdr3_nt: TGTGCCAGCAGCCCCCGGCCGGGACAGGGGAAGAACACTGAAGCTTTCTTT; cdr3_aa: CASSPRPGQGKNTEAFF
v_call: TRBV29-1; j_call: TRBJ1-2; d_call: .; clone_size: once; cdr3_nt: TGCAGCGCTCTACTGACAGGTAGCTATGGCTACACCTTC; cdr3_aa: CSALLTGSYGYTF
v_call: TRBV10-3; j_call: TRBJ1-2; d_call: .; clone_size: .; cdr3_nt: TGTGCCATCCTCGCGCCCCAACAGGGAGGCTATGGCTACACCTTC; cdr3_aa: CAILAPQQGGYGYTF
v_call: TRBV7-9; j_call: TRBJ2-5; d_call: TRBD2; clone_size: .; cdr3_nt: TGTGCCAGCAGCTGGCGGCGGGGGGCCCTCGAGACCCAGTACTTC; cdr3_aa: CASSWRRGALETQYF
v_call: TRBV12-3/TRBV12-4; j_call: TRBJ2-5; d_call: .; clone_size: .; cdr3_nt: TGTGCCAGCAGTTTCGGTGAACAGGTTGGGCAGACCCAGTACTTC; cdr3_aa: CASSFGEQVGQTQYF
v_call: TRBV6-2/TRBV6-3; j_call: TRBJ2-7; d_call: .; clone_size: .; cdr3_nt: TGTGCCAGCACCGGGGTGACGGGTGAGCAGTACTTC; cdr3_aa: CASTGVTGEQYF
v_call: TRBV29-1; j_call: TRBJ1-2; d_call: .; clone_size: .; cdr3_nt: TGCAGCGTTGAAGATCAGGCTACTAACTATGGCTACACCTTC; cdr3_aa: CSVEDQATNYGYTF
v_call: TRBV9; j_call: TRBJ1-2; d_call: TRBD1; clone_size: .; cdr3_nt: TGTGCCAGCAGCGTAAAGGGGCAGGGGGATGGCTACACCTTC; cdr3_aa: CASSVKGQGDGYTF
v_call: TRBV14; j_call: TRBJ2-5; d_call: TRBD1; clone_size: .; cdr3_nt: TGTGCCAGCAGCCGTTGGGACAGAGAGACCCAGTACTTC; cdr3_aa: CASSRWDRETQYF
v_call: TRBV20-1; j_call: TRBJ2-1; d_call: .; clone_size: .; cdr3_nt: TGCAGTGCTAGGGACTACTCCTCTTTTGAGCAGTTCTTC; cdr3_aa: CSARDYSSFEQFF
v_call: TRBV4-1; j_call: TRBJ1-2; d_call: TRBD1; clone_size: .; cdr3_nt: TGCGCCAGCAGCCAAGATCCTCGGGACAGGAGCAACTATGGCTACACCTTC; cdr3_aa: CASSQDPRDRSNYGYTF
v_call: TRBV5-6; j_call: TRBJ2-2; d_call: .; clone_size: .; cdr3_nt: TGTGCCAGCAGCTTGTTCCTGGGGGAAGGCACCGGGGAGCTGTTTTTT; cdr3_aa: CASSLFLGEGTGELFF
v_call: TRBV11-2; j_call: TRBJ1-2; d_call: .; clone_size: .; cdr3_nt: TGTGCCAGCAGCTTATCAGGTTCAGGATTACTTAACTATGGCTACACCTTC; cdr3_aa: CASSLSGSGLLNYGYTF
v_call: TRBV9; j_call: TRBJ2-5; d_call: .; clone_size: .; cdr3_nt: TGTGCCAGCAGCGTCGGGGGCGCTAGTAGTGAGACCCAGTACTTC; cdr3_aa: CASSVGGASSETQYF
v_call: TRBV9; j_call: TRBJ2-3; d_call: TRBD2; clone_size: once; cdr3_nt: TGTGCCAGCAGCATCGGGACTAGCGGGGGGCGGGATACGCAGTATTTT; cdr3_aa: CASSIGTSGGRDTQYF
v_call: TRBV29-1; j_call: TRBJ2-7; d_call: TRBD1; clone_size: .; cdr3_nt: TGCAGCGCATTACAGGGGGAATCCTACGAGCAGTACTTC; cdr3_aa: CSALQGESYEQYF
v_call: TRBV27; j_call: TRBJ2-1; d_call: TRBD2; clone_size: once; cdr3_nt: TGTGCCAGTATAGCGGGTTCCTACAATGAGCAGTTCTTC; cdr3_aa: CASIAGSYNEQFF
v_call: TRBV24-1; j_call: TRBJ2-1; d_call: TRBD1; clone_size: .; cdr3_nt: TGTGCCACCAGTGACCCCGGGACAGGGAAATACGGTGAGCAGTTCTTC; cdr3_aa: CATSDPGTGKYGEQFF
v_call: TRBV19; j_call: TRBJ2-1; d_call: TRBD2; clone_size: .; cdr3_nt: TGTGCCAGTAGTGTGCCGGGGGGGCTTCTGGAGCAGTTCTTC; cdr3_aa: CASSVPGGLLEQFF
v_call: TRBV19; j_call: TRBJ1-1; d_call: .; clone_size: .; cdr3_nt: TGTGCCAGTAGTACTACAATTGAAGCTTTCTTT; cdr3_aa: CASSTTIEAFF
v_call: TRBV23-1; j_call: TRBJ1-5; d_call: TRBD1; clone_size: .; cdr3_nt: TGCGCCAGCAGCCACCAACGGGACAGGGGATTCGATCAGCCCCAGCATTTT; cdr3_aa: CASSHQRDRGFDQPQHF
v_call: TRBV4-1; j_call: TRBJ2-7; d_call: .; clone_size: .; cdr3_nt: TGCGCCAGCAGCCAAGACGTGGGTGAAAAGAAAGTCTACGAGCAGTACTTC; cdr3_aa: CASSQDVGEKKVYEQYF
v_call: TRBV9; j_call: TRBJ1-5; d_call: .; clone_size: .; cdr3_nt: TGTGCCAGCAGCACCGACCGGGACCCACAGCAGCATTTT; cdr3_aa: CASSTDRDPQQHF
v_call: TRBV5-6; j_call: TRBJ2-2; d_call: .; clone_size: .; cdr3_nt: TGTGCCAGCAGCTCTTACAGGGCCGGGGAGCTGTTTTTT; cdr3_aa: CASSSYRAGELFF